These 4 T cell receptor beta chains came from one sample sequenced in a study of cytomegalovirus exposure and HLA in healthy donors. The primer mix had 60 Vbeta and 13 Jbeta primers. Data came from immunoSEQ multiplex PCR; TCRdb stores just in-frame clones and leaves some out. The data contain some 180,000 clones, around 77% of them singletons. The sequenced material came from PBMCs. Source of these receptors: a woman in her thirties in good health and CMV-seronegative.

This chain links TRBV6-6 with TRBJ2-2; TRBD2 is a possible D gene (5 bases). Germline V CDR1 and CDR2: MNHNY, SVGAGI (reference sequence). The CDR3 loop spans 15 amino acids. The V gene lost 2 bases and the J gene lost 4 bases, with 11 bases spanning the gap. The CDR3 sequence is CASSYRDLVTGELFF. CDR3 bases: TGTGCCAGCAGTTACCGGGATCTTGTCACCGGGGAGCTGTTTTTT.

The chain uses TRBV4-1 and TRBJ2-1; the D gene is possibly TRBD1 (5 bases). The V and J ends lost 5 bases and 5 bases respectively, with 10 bases between them. This CDR3 spans 13 amino acids. Germline lookup yields CDR1 MGHRA and CDR2 YSYEKL. The CDR3 DNA sequence: TGCGCCAGCAGCGCCACAGGTCACAATGAGCAGTTCTTC. Its protein is CASSATGHNEQFF.

The gene calls are TRBV7-3 and TRBJ2-5; perhaps TRBD2 as D (7 bases). Trimming took off 2 bases at V and 4 bases at J, with 11 bases between the two ends. Germline values: CDR1 SGHTA, CDR2 FQGTGA. The CDR3 extends over 14 amino acids. Here the CDR3 DNA reads TGTGCCAGCAGCTTAGTCGGGGGGCGAGAGACCCAGTACTTC. Encoded protein: CASSLVGGRETQYF.

This chain uses TRBV18 with TRBJ1-1; D not certain. Germline V gene lookup returns CDR1 KGHSH and CDR2 LQKENI. The CDR3 covers 13 residues. The V end was cut by 3 bases, the J end by 8 bases, with 13 bases between. In DNA form, the CDR3 reads TGTGCCAGCTCACCTGCGCGGCGAGGGGAAGCTTTCTTT. Its protein product is CASSPARRGEAFF.